This TCR beta chain was identified in a study of T-cell memory formation after mild COVID-19. Overall study context: TCR clusters mostly belonged to single donors. General study results and limits: Some SARS-CoV-2-responding clones were already detected in memory before infection. The CD4+ clones that contracted clustered mainly within CM and EM, and the CD8+ clones concentrated in EMRA.

TCRdb re-derived calls from the 5' RACE reads in MiXCR, one entry per CDR3 protein. The sample records roughly 110,000 distinct CDR3 sequences, approximately 17% being singletons. CDR1 SEHNR and CDR2 FQNEAQ come from the germline V gene (reference sequence). CDR3 size: 16 residues. V shed 4 bases, J shed 1 base, and the junction held 6 bases outside the gene matches. This clonotype was observed at least ten times. The antigen is unknown. The sequence came from an adult woman who had mild COVID-19 (a few samples of this study predate the infection). Cell type and time point are not known. The sequenced sample consisted of PBMCs or a T cell subset sorted from them (not recorded which). The chain has TRBV7-9 and TRBJ2-3, with 9 nucleotides matching TRBD2. CDR3 loop: CASSSNPSGGTDTQYF. The DNA of the CDR3 is TGTGCCAGCAGCTCCAACCCTAGCGGGGGCACAGATACGCAGTATTTT.